This passage covers 18 T cell receptor beta chains from one sample sequenced in a study of cytomegalovirus exposure and HLA in healthy donors (dated by TCRdb to 2015 to 2018). Receptors were amplified or captured by the immunoSEQ multiplex PCR assay. For the multiplex PCR, a mixture combining 60 forward primers for TCR Vbeta segments and 13 reverse primers for TCR Jbeta segments was used. This immuneACCESS table, as held by TCRdb, lists in-frame sequences with V and J called but not all clones. Of the missing ones, under half trace to an unresolved V gene in checked studies; the others have no known cause. The sample data list 120,000 or so clones, and roughly 66% of these were observed just once. Together, the top ten hold 1.5% of the sample. The sample comprised PBMCs. The receptors stem from a man aged 18-30 years in good health and CMV-seronegative.

With respect to this clone: The junction departs from germline at one end; a sequencing error may be responsible. This chain connects TRBV2 to TRBJ1-5, with TRBD1 identical over 9 bases. This CDR3 spans 15 amino acids. Germline V gene lookup returns CDR1 SNHLY and CDR2 FYNNEI. The CDR3 is CASREGQGSNQPQHF. In DNA, the CDR3 is TGTGCCAGCAGAGAAGGACAGGGGAGCAATCAGCCCCAGCATTTT.

The V gene is TRBV18, the J gene TRBJ1-2, with a possible D match to TRBD1 (5 bases). Trimming pared 3 bases from V and 4 bases from J, leaving 9 bases between. Germline V CDR1 and CDR2: KGHSH, LQKENI. The CDR3 has 13 amino acids. As DNA, the CDR3 is TGTGCCAGCTCACCGCAGGGACTCTATGGCTACACCTTC. It translates to CASSPQGLYGYTF.

The chain recombines TRBV2 with TRBJ2-6; D is ambiguous. The CDR3 covers 14 residues. With 6 bases removed from V and 0 bases from J, the gap between germline ends came to 6 bases. Germline CDR1 is SNHLY and CDR2 is FYNNEI. The CDR3 DNA follows: TGTGCCAGCAGCGCAGACTCTGGGGCCAACGTCCTGACTTTC. Its translation: CASSADSGANVLTF.

The sample holds a few counts of this clone. The chain uses TRBV19 and TRBJ2-3; unclear D gene. Germline V CDR1 and CDR2: LNHDA, SQIVND (reference sequence). The ends were cut back, 1 base at V and 2 bases at J, with 10 bases in the middle. The CDR3 is 15 amino acids. The CDR3 protein is CASSIVPGLTDTQYF. DNA for the CDR3: TGTGCCAGTAGTATAGTGCCCGGTCTCACAGATACGCAGTATTTT.

The chain uses TRBV7-9 and TRBJ2-1, with TRBD1 identical over 8 bases. CDR1 is SEHNR, CDR2 FQNEAQ, per germline (reference sequence). The trim removed 6 bases at V and 8 bases at J, leaving 6 bases unmatched. This CDR3 contains 13 residues. The CDR3 DNA is TGTGCCAGCAGACGCCGGGACAGGCATGAGCAGTTCTTC. Protein sequence: CASRRRDRHEQFF.

The chain links TRBV6-1 to TRBJ1-2, with TRBD1 identical over 8 bases. The germline V gene has CDR1 MNHNS and CDR2 SASEGT. This CDR3 comprises 13 residues. The ends lost 6 bases at V and 3 bases at J; junction bases unmatched: 3. In nucleotides, the CDR3 is TGTGCCAGCAGCATGACAGGGGACTATGGCTACACCTTC. Translating it yields CASSMTGDYGYTF.

V is TRBV7-7 and J is TRBJ2-1; a possible D gene is TRBD2 (7 bases). Between the trimmed V and J ends, which lost 0 bases and 10 bases, there was a span of 10 bases. Germline CDR1 reads SSHAT; CDR2 reads FNYEAQ (reference sequence). The CDR3 has 13 amino acids. The CDR3 here is CASSLASGTEQFF. The CDR3 coding sequence is TGTGCCAGCAGCTTAGCGAGCGGGACAGAGCAGTTCTTC.

The chain combines TRBV28 with TRBJ2-1; TRBD2 matches at 11 bases. The germline CDR1 and CDR2 sequences are MDHEN and SYDVKM. The CDR3 contains 13 residues. After removal of 6 bases from V and 6 bases from J, the junction contained 1 base not matched to a gene. CDR3 in amino acids: CASRTSGSNEQFF. Here the CDR3 DNA reads TGTGCCAGCAGAACTAGCGGGAGCAATGAGCAGTTCTTC.

The chain carries TRBV6-1 and TRBJ2-7; TRBD2 matches 10 bases. Germline V gene lookup returns CDR1 MNHNS and CDR2 SASEGT. After removal of 4 bases from V and 2 bases from J, the junction contained 2 bases not matched to a gene. The CDR3 spans 14 residues. As DNA, the CDR3 is TGTGCCAGCAGTGGAGGACTAGCGGCCTACGAGCAGTACTTC. Protein sequence: CASSGGLAAYEQYF.

The genes are TRBV19 and TRBJ2-7; 7 bases agree with TRBD1. From germline, CDR1 is LNHDA and CDR2 SQIVND (reference sequence). V trimming: 4 bases; J trimming: 0 bases; junction bases outside the gene matches: 6. The CDR3 has 15 amino acids. CDR3 in DNA: TGTGCCAGTAGTAAATTGGGACAGAGCTCCTACGAGCAGTACTTC. Protein sequence: CASSKLGQSSYEQYF. Drawing the rest from reference TRBV19 and TRBJ2-7, the complete variable domain is DGGITQSPKYLFRKEGQNVTLSCEQNLNHDAMYWYRQDPGQGLRLIYYSQIVNDFQKGDIAEGYSVSREKKESFPLTVTSAQKNPTAFYLCASSKLGQSSYEQYFGPGTRLTVT.

This clone was picked up a small number of times. The rearrangement joins TRBV25-1 to TRBJ2-2, with D perhaps TRBD2 (6 bases). The CDR3 spans 13 residues. Germline V lookup: CDR1 MGHDK, CDR2 SYGVNS. Deletions cut 4 bases from V and 8 bases from J, with 11 bases between. The CDR3 loop reads CASSVGGIGELFF. The CDR3, as DNA: TGTGCCAGCAGTGTGGGGGGTATTGGGGAGCTGTTTTTT. The whole variable domain, remainder taken from reference TRBV25-1 and TRBJ2-2, is EADIYQTPRYLVIGTGKKITLECSQTMGHDKMYWYQQDPGMELHLIHYSYGVNSTEKGDLSSESTVSRIRTEHFPLTLESARPSHTSQYLCASSVGGIGELFFGEGSRLTVL.

V is TRBV5-6 and J is TRBJ2-3; TRBD2 matches at 8 bases. The ends lost 2 bases at V and 5 bases at J; junction bases unmatched: 4. The CDR3 is 14 amino acids. Germline CDR1 is SGHDT and CDR2 is YYEEEE. The CDR3 is CASSFGGAEDTQYF. CDR3 in DNA: TGTGCCAGCAGCTTCGGGGGGGCCGAAGATACGCAGTATTTT.

This clone appeared a single time. The chain links TRBV4-2 to TRBJ2-1; TRBD2 matches 8 bases. This CDR3 comprises 18 residues. Germline trimming cut 0 bases from V and 4 bases from J; bases unmatched to any gene: 11. The germline V gene encodes CDR1 LGHNA and CDR2 YNFKEQ. CDR3 sequence: CASSQESGLAILYNEQFF. DNA of the CDR3: TGTGCCAGCAGCCAAGAGTCTGGACTAGCCATATTGTACAATGAGCAGTTCTTC.

This clone appeared a single time. The chain carries TRBV7-2 and TRBJ1-1, with a possible D match to TRBD1 (5 bases). V gave up 1 base and J gave up 8 bases, with 11 bases separating them. Germline assignment: CDR1 SGHTA and CDR2 FQGNSA. CDR3 size: 13 residues. CDR3 sequence: CASSLGQTTEAFF. The CDR3 DNA reads TGTGCCAGCAGCTTAGGACAGACAACCGAAGCTTTCTTT.

This sequence joins TRBV5-1 and TRBJ2-3; TRBD2 matches 7 bases. Germline V gene sequence: CDR1 SGHRS, CDR2 YFSETQ. The CDR3 is made up of 15 amino acids. Trimming took 7 bases from V and 0 from J; bases not matched to a gene: 8. CDR3 in amino acids: CASSIAGLSTDTQYF. CDR3 sequence (DNA): TGCGCCAGCTCCATAGCGGGCCTGAGCACAGATACGCAGTATTTT.

V usage is TRBV27 and J usage is TRBJ2-1; possible D gene TRBD1, 7 bases. This CDR3 contains 14 residues. Trimming cost V 4 bases and J 7 bases, with 14 bases left between them. Germline loops: CDR1 MNHEY, CDR2 SMNVEV (reference sequence). CDR3 nucleotide sequence: TGTGCCAGCAGTTCGCAGGGGGGACCAAATGAGCAGTTCTTC. This gives the protein CASSSQGGPNEQFF.

This clone has more than one count but fewer than ten. The rearrangement links TRBV6-5 to TRBJ2-7; D is perhaps TRBD2 (6 bases). V was cut by 4 bases and J by 7 bases, with 11 bases left in between. This CDR3 contains 12 residues. The V gene's germline CDR1 is MNHEY and CDR2 SVGAGI. The DNA of the CDR3 is TGTGCCAGCAGTTGGCGGGGTTTAGAGCAGTACTTC. This translates into CASSWRGLEQYF.

The chain couples TRBV7-9 to TRBJ2-7; TRBD2 matches at 10 bases. Trimming took 4 bases from V and 3 from J; bases not matched to a gene: 6. The germline gives CDR1 SEHNR, CDR2 FQNEAQ (reference sequence). This CDR3 comprises 15 residues. This chain's CDR3 is CASSSGTSELYEQYF. The CDR3, as DNA: TGTGCCAGCAGCTCCGGGACTAGCGAGCTCTACGAGCAGTACTTC.